These 30 T cell receptor beta chains were sequenced from one sample in a study of blood T cell repertoires in COVID-19. Libraries were prepared by immunoSEQ multiplex PCR; TCRdb keeps only in-frame clonotypes and omits some of them. The sample contains 400,000 to 550,000 clones, roughly 87% of which appear only once. Sequencing was done on a sample of PBMCs or T cells enriched from blood (not recorded which). Receptors were obtained from a woman between 18 and 30 years old with acute COVID-19.

The chain carries TRBV19 and TRBJ1-6; TRBD1 might be the D (6 bases). CDR1 LNHDA and CDR2 SQIVND come from the germline V gene (reference sequence). The CDR3 covers 17 residues. Deletions cut 4 bases from V and 0 bases from J, with 13 bases between. The CDR3 spells CASSTRQASSYNSPLHF. The CDR3 DNA reads TGTGCCAGTAGTACCCGACAGGCAAGCTCCTATAATTCACCCCTCCACTTT.

The rearrangement links TRBV27 to TRBJ2-2; perhaps TRBD1 as D (6 bases). Germline-derived CDR1 and CDR2 are MNHEY and SMNVEV (reference sequence). The CDR3 covers 15 residues. The V gene lost 7 bases and the J gene lost 0 bases, with 12 bases spanning the gap. The CDR3 reads CASNQDSANTGELFF. The DNA of the CDR3 is TGTGCCAGCAACCAGGACAGTGCGAACACCGGGGAGCTGTTTTTT.

V usage is TRBV19 and J usage is TRBJ1-5; 9 bases align to TRBD1. The CDR3 covers 13 residues. Trimming at V came to 5 bases and at J to 9 bases, leaving 5 bases not matched to a gene. Germline V gene sequence: CDR1 LNHDA, CDR2 SQIVND (reference sequence). Written as DNA, the CDR3 is TGTGCCAGTAGTCCGGGACAGGGTCGGCCCCAGCATTTT. It encodes CASSPGQGRPQHF.

The V and J genes are TRBV3-1 (or the pseudogene TRBV3-2) and TRBJ1-3, with D tentatively TRBD1 (6 bases). The CDR3 spans 18 residues. Trimming cost V 0 bases and J 0 bases, with 15 bases left between them. In germline, CDR1 is LGHDT, CDR2 YNNKEL (reference sequence). CDR3: CASSQDLQGILSGNTIYF. The DNA of the CDR3 is TGTGCCAGCAGCCAAGACCTCCAGGGGATCCTCTCTGGAAACACCATATATTTT.

The chain combines TRBV27 with TRBJ2-1; 8 bases agree with TRBD2. J lost 6 bases, V lost 3 bases, and 10 bases had no gene match. The CDR3 is made up of 16 amino acids. CDR1 is MNHEY, CDR2 SMNVEV, per germline (reference sequence). This chain's CDR3 is CASSFGSGSRANEQFF. CDR3 nucleotide sequence: TGTGCCAGCAGTTTCGGCAGCGGGAGTAGGGCCAATGAGCAGTTCTTC.

The count of this clone is one. The genes are TRBV19 and TRBJ2-5; 10 positions agree with TRBD2. CDR3 size: 15 residues. Germline lookup yields CDR1 LNHDA and CDR2 SQIVND (reference sequence). V was pared by 3 bases and J by 5 bases, with 6 bases of the junction left unmatched. This CDR3 reads CASSIGLAVWETQYF. Written as DNA, the CDR3 is TGTGCCAGTAGTATCGGACTAGCGGTGTGGGAGACCCAGTACTTC.

CDR3 coding DNA: TGCAGCGTGGTAACCGGGACTAAGATTTCCTACGAGCAGTACTTC. Protein sequence: CSVVTGTKISYEQYF. This sequence joins TRBV29-1 and TRBJ2-7, with TRBD2 matching 7 bases. CDR1 and CDR2 from the germline V gene are SQVTM and ANQGSEA. This CDR3 region has 15 residues. The J segment lost 1 base and the V segment lost 6 bases, leaving 12 bases of the junction unmatched.

The V gene is TRBV27, the J gene TRBJ1-1, with 7 bases identical to TRBD1. The germline CDR1 and CDR2 sequences are MNHEY and SMNVEV (reference sequence). This CDR3 has 14 residues. V shed 5 bases and J 4 bases; nucleotides not matched to a gene: 7. The CDR3 sequence is CASSHKRQGTEAFF. The DNA for the CDR3 is TGTGCCAGCAGTCATAAACGACAGGGCACTGAAGCTTTCTTT.

The chain joins TRBV28 to TRBJ2-7; 9 positions match TRBD1. The CDR3 has 13 amino acids. Germline V lookup: CDR1 MDHEN, CDR2 SYDVKM. V shed 7 bases, J shed 4 bases, and the junction held 5 bases outside the gene matches. DNA of the CDR3: TGTGCCAGCACGGACAGGGGTCAGTACGAGCAGTACTTC. Residues: CASTDRGQYEQYF.

This chain links TRBV29-1 with TRBJ2-7; D perhaps matches TRBD2 (6 bases). V was shortened by 4 bases and J by 2 bases, with 9 bases between the two germline ends. Germline V CDR1 and CDR2: SQVTM, ANQGSEA. The CDR3 totals 12 residues. CDR3 region: CSVGDFAYEQYF. The CDR3 DNA reads TGCAGCGTTGGGGACTTCGCCTACGAGCAGTACTTC.

The chain couples TRBV5-6 to TRBJ1-4; D not resolved. CDR1 is SGHDT and CDR2 is YYEEEE in the germline V gene. This CDR3 has 13 residues. V was pared by 0 bases and J by 10 bases, with 10 bases between. The CDR3 reads CASSLGGGRKLFF. The DNA of the CDR3 is TGTGCCAGCAGCTTGGGTGGAGGTCGAAAACTGTTTTTT.

The V call is TRBV19, the J call TRBJ1-1, with TRBD1 identical over 12 bases. The CDR3 sequence is 17 residues long. V was clipped by 8 bases and J by 5 bases; unmatched bases: 15. Germline CDR1 is LNHDA and CDR2 is SQIVND (reference sequence). The CDR3 loop is CASSKTRDRGPGTEAFF. As DNA, the CDR3 is TGTGCCAGTTCTAAAACCCGGGACAGGGGGCCGGGTACTGAAGCTTTCTTT.

The chain uses TRBV19 and TRBJ1-5; TRBD1 matches 7 bases. CDR3 length: 15 amino acids. Trimming cost V 4 bases and J 6 bases; bases outside gene matches: 9. The germline V gene has CDR1 LNHDA and CDR2 SQIVND (reference sequence). The CDR3 loop reads CASSSRQGRVQPQHF. CDR3 sequence (DNA): TGTGCCAGTAGTAGCCGACAGGGACGAGTTCAGCCCCAGCATTTT.

The V call is TRBV7-2, the J call TRBJ2-7; the D gene is possibly TRBD1 (5 bases). From germline, CDR1 is SGHTA and CDR2 FQGNSA. The CDR3 has 13 amino acids. V lost 1 base and J 3 bases, leaving 7 bases between the germline ends. The CDR3 sequence: CASSLDRYYEQYF. CDR3 sequence (DNA): TGTGCCAGCAGCTTAGACAGGTACTACGAGCAGTACTTC.

The chain uses TRBV11-2 and TRBJ2-1; 14 nucleotides line up with TRBD2. With V trimmed by 4 bases and J by 7 bases, 9 bases remained unmatched. The CDR3 loop spans 17 amino acids. Germline CDR1 and CDR2: SGHAT and FQNNGV. CDR3 sequence reads: CASSSNRGLAGANEQFF. In DNA form, the CDR3 reads TGTGCCAGCAGCTCAAATCGGGGACTAGCGGGAGCAAATGAGCAGTTCTTC.

The chain has TRBV2 and TRBJ2-3, with D perhaps TRBD2 (6 bases). Germline V CDR1 and CDR2: SNHLY, FYNNEI. V dropped 3 bases and J dropped 7 bases, with 17 bases sitting between them. The CDR3 loop spans 15 amino acids. The CDR3 DNA reads as TGTGCCAGCAGTGAGGGACTCCACCTTTTGAATACGCAGTATTTT. It specifies CASSEGLHLLNTQYF.

J is TRBJ1-4 and V is TRBV28; 7 positions agree with TRBD1. The CDR3 sequence is 13 residues long. V shed 5 bases, J shed 11 bases, and the junction held 8 bases outside the gene matches. Per the germline V gene, CDR1 is MDHEN and CDR2 is SYDVKM. CDR3 amino acids: CASSGPGQFKLFF. The DNA of the CDR3 is TGTGCCAGCAGTGGACCGGGACAGTTCAAACTGTTTTTT.

The gene calls are TRBV7-9 and TRBJ1-3, with 7 bases fitting TRBD1. J gave up 4 bases and V 6 bases, and 15 bases lay outside the gene matches. CDR1 and CDR2 (germline): SEHNR, FQNEAQ (reference sequence). CDR3 size: 17 residues. The CDR3 spells CASSHDRADSRGNTIYF. The DNA of the CDR3 is TGTGCCAGCAGTCACGACAGGGCTGACTCGAGGGGAAACACCATATATTTT. Supplemented by reference TRBV7-9 and TRBJ1-3, the full variable domain reads DTGVSQNPRHKITKRGQNVTFRCDPISEHNRLYWYRQTLGQGPEFLTYFQNEAQLEKSRLLSDRFSAERPKGSFSTLEIQRTEQGDSAMYLCASSHDRADSRGNTIYFGEGSWLTVV.

The chain has TRBV7-9 and TRBJ1-2, with D tentatively TRBD1 (6 bases). The CDR3 is 17 residues long. V dropped 0 bases and J dropped 3 bases, with 17 bases sitting between them. CDR1 SEHNR and CDR2 FQNEAQ come from the germline V gene (reference sequence). The chain's CDR3 is CASSLAEAGGEYYGYTF. DNA for the CDR3: TGTGCCAGCAGCTTAGCGGAGGCGGGGGGCGAGTACTATGGCTACACCTTC.

The chain is built from TRBV27 and TRBJ2-3; 12 nucleotides agree with TRBD2. CDR3 length: 17 amino acids. V dropped 5 bases and J dropped 5; count of bases not matched to a gene: 11. From germline, CDR1 is MNHEY and CDR2 SMNVEV (reference sequence). CDR3 in amino acids: CASSPVASGRARDTQYF. Written as DNA, the CDR3 is TGTGCCAGCAGTCCCGTGGCTAGCGGGAGGGCCCGAGATACGCAGTATTTT.

This clone was seen only once. CDR3 residues: CASSRSLTEAFF. As DNA, the CDR3 is TGTGCCAGCAGCCGTTCCCTTACTGAAGCTTTCTTT. This rearrangement joins TRBV7-9 to TRBJ1-1; D gene unclear. The CDR3 is made up of 12 amino acids. Per germline, CDR1 SEHNR and CDR2 FQNEAQ (reference sequence). Trimming took off 5 bases at V and 5 bases at J, with 9 bases between the two ends.

V usage is TRBV2 and J usage is TRBJ1-1; weak D call: TRBD1 (6 bases). The CDR3 has 14 amino acids. Germline V gene data show CDR1 as SNHLY and CDR2 as FYNNEI. V lost 5 bases, J lost 11 bases, and 21 bases lay in between. CDR3 in amino acids: CASSTRGHWSGAFF. In nucleotides, the CDR3 is TGTGCCAGCAGTACCAGGGGCCACTGGAGTGGGGCTTTCTTT.

V usage is TRBV5-4 and J usage is TRBJ1-4; 8 nucleotides agree with TRBD1. CDR1 and CDR2 (germline): SGHNT, YYREEE (reference sequence). There are 13 residues in the CDR3. With V trimmed by 4 bases and J by 8 bases, 4 bases remained unmatched. The CDR3 nucleotides are TGTGCCAGCAGCACCGACAGGGGAGAAAAACTGTTTTTT. It yields the protein CASSTDRGEKLFF.

The V and J genes are TRBV5-1 and TRBJ2-7; TRBD2 agrees at 8 bases. This CDR3 is 15 amino acids long. The junction had 11 bases not matched to a gene; V was cut back by 6 bases and J by 3 bases. Germline V gives CDR1 SGHRS, CDR2 YFSETQ. CDR3 DNA sequence: TGCGCCAGCACCATTACGTACGGGGGGGTCTACGAGCAGTACTTC. This gives the protein CASTITYGGVYEQYF.

The chain employs TRBV9 and TRBJ1-2; 7 bases agree with TRBD1. Germline CDR1 and CDR2: SGDLS and YYNGEE. V lost 2 bases, J lost 6 bases, and 4 bases stayed unmatched. CDR3 length equals 13 residues. In DNA, the CDR3 is TGTGCCAGCAGCGTCCGGGACAGCCATGGCTACACCTTC. Translated, it gives CASSVRDSHGYTF.

V and J are TRBV30 and TRBJ2-5; 7 nucleotides match TRBD1. The CDR3 is 12 residues long. Germline lookup yields CDR1 GTSNPN and CDR2 SVGIG (reference sequence). V was pared by 7 bases and J by 5 bases, with 7 bases of the junction left unmatched. The CDR3 nucleotides read TGTGCCTCTCAGGGGGTTATCGAGACCCAGTACTTC. Protein: CASQGVIETQYF.

This clone was seen once. The chain links TRBV10-3 to TRBJ2-2, with 9 bases that match TRBD2. CDR3 length: 15 amino acids. Per germline, CDR1 ENHRY and CDR2 SYGVKD. With V trimmed by 3 bases and J by 3 bases, 2 bases remained unmatched. The CDR3 sequence is CAISDAGGDTGELFF. In DNA form, the CDR3 reads TGTGCCATCAGTGACGCGGGAGGGGACACCGGGGAGCTGTTTTTT.

V gene TRBV11-2 combines with J gene TRBJ2-7; the D gene is possibly TRBD2 (5 bases). Germline CDR1 and CDR2: SGHAT and FQNNGV. CDR3 length: 15 residues. V was cut by 0 bases and J by 0 bases, with 9 bases left in between. This CDR3 reads CASSLDRGSSYEQYF. The CDR3 DNA reads as TGTGCCAGCAGCTTAGATAGAGGGAGCTCCTACGAGCAGTACTTC.

The V call is TRBV28, the J call TRBJ2-3, with D hard to call. The CDR3 contains 12 residues. CDR1 and CDR2 from the germline V gene are MDHEN and SYDVKM. V was shortened by 5 bases and J by 2 bases, with 5 bases between the two germline ends. CDR3 nucleotide sequence: TGTGCCAGCAGTCTGGCCACAGATACGCAGTATTTT. Translating it yields CASSLATDTQYF.

The chain joins TRBV3-1 (or the pseudogene TRBV3-2) to TRBJ1-2; D is perhaps TRBD1 (6 bases). This CDR3 contains 14 residues. V was clipped by 0 bases and J by 3 bases, with 8 bases between them. In germline, CDR1 is LGHDT, CDR2 YNNKEL (reference sequence). The CDR3 loop is CASSQEGQYYGYTF. The CDR3 nucleotides read TGTGCCAGCAGCCAAGAAGGACAGTACTATGGCTACACCTTC.